Listed below are T cell receptor beta chains from one sample, sequenced in a study of cytomegalovirus exposure and HLA in healthy donors. Here immunoSEQ multiplex PCR was the method, and the copy in TCRdb shows in-frame clones only, minus some. The table shows about 83,000 clones, with just under 75% occurring only once. What was sequenced was PBMCs. The receptor source for this set is a man between 60 and 75 years old in good health and CMV-seronegative. CDR3s include the opening cysteine and the closing phenylalanine or tryptophan. D genes are given only for firm matches. The listing skips clone size in some rows; elsewhere it reads once, few, many or a size class.

D: NA
V: TRBV7-9
J: TRBJ2-5
size: NA
DNA: TGTGCCAGCACCCCGTCGGGAGCAGGGACAGTGGAGACCCAGTACTTC
CDR3: CASTPSGAGTVETQYF

D: NA
V: TRBV6-5
J: TRBJ1-1
size: few
DNA: TGTGCCAGCAGTGGCCGCACGGGGAACACTGAAGCTTTCTTT
CDR3: CASSGRTGNTEAFF

D: NA
V: TRBV4-1
J: TRBJ1-5
size: NA
DNA: TGCGCCAGCAGCCACGCCTCGGGGGGCAATAGCAATCAGCCCCAGCATTTT
CDR3: CASSHASGGNSNQPQHF

D: TRBD1
V: TRBV30
J: TRBJ1-4
size: NA
DNA: TGTGCCTGGAGTGTCCAGGGGGGAAATGAAAAACTGTTTTTT
CDR3: CAWSVQGGNEKLFF

D: NA
V: TRBV7-7
J: TRBJ1-2
size: NA
DNA: TGTGCTAGCAGCTTAGGCAGGTACACATATAACTATGGCTACACCTTC
CDR3: CASSLGRYTYNYGYTF

D: TRBD2
V: TRBV2
J: TRBJ2-3
size: NA
DNA: TGTGCCAGCCTCAGAGGGACTAGCGGCACAGATACGCAGTATTTT
CDR3: CASLRGTSGTDTQYF

D: NA
V: TRBV19
J: TRBJ2-2
size: once
DNA: TGTGCCAGTACGACAGCTAACACCGGGGAGCTGTTTTTT
CDR3: CASTTANTGELFF

D: TRBD1
V: TRBV23-1
J: TRBJ1-2
size: NA
DNA: TGCGCCAGCAGGACCGGGACAGGGGGCGCCTGTCTCTATGGCTACACCTTC
CDR3: CASRTGTGGACLYGYTF

D: NA
V: TRBV27
J: TRBJ1-6
size: NA
DNA: TGTGCCAGCAGTTTAGGAGGCGCTGGTTCACCCCTCCACTTT
CDR3: CASSLGGAGSPLHF

D: TRBD1
V: TRBV5-6
J: TRBJ2-7
size: medium-sized
DNA: TGTGCCAGCAGCTGGGGACAGGGGGCGTACGAGCAGTACTTC
CDR3: CASSWGQGAYEQYF

D: TRBD2
V: TRBV2
J: TRBJ2-7
size: NA
DNA: TGTGCCAGCAGGGGGAAGACTAGCGGGGTCTCCGAGCAGTACTTC
CDR3: CASRGKTSGVSEQYF

D: TRBD1
V: TRBV6-5
J: TRBJ2-3
size: few
DNA: TGTGCCAGCAGTTACGGGGGACAGGGAGCAGATACGCAGTATTTT
CDR3: CASSYGGQGADTQYF

D: TRBD1
V: TRBV5-8
J: TRBJ2-7
size: NA
DNA: TGTGCCAGCAGCCAAGGGACAGGGGCCTACGAGCAGTACTTC
CDR3: CASSQGTGAYEQYF

D: TRBD2
V: TRBV19
J: TRBJ2-3
size: many
DNA: TGTGCCAGTAGTCTACGGACTAGCGGCGCCACAGATACGCAGTATTTT
CDR3: CASSLRTSGATDTQYF

D: TRBD2
V: TRBV5-1
J: TRBJ2-3
size: NA
DNA: TGCGCCAGCAGCTTTAGCGGGGTCACAGATACGCAGTATTTT
CDR3: CASSFSGVTDTQYF

D: NA
V: TRBV5-4
J: TRBJ2-1
size: NA
DNA: TGTGCCAGCAGCTTCGGCGGGGTGGGCAATGAGCAGTTCTTC
CDR3: CASSFGGVGNEQFF

D: TRBD2
V: TRBV2
J: TRBJ2-3
size: few
DNA: TGTGCCAGTCTGCCCCCTCCGGGACTAGCCAACACAGATACGCAGTATTTT
CDR3: CASLPPPGLANTDTQYF

D: TRBD2
V: TRBV7-3
J: TRBJ2-1
size: once
DNA: TGTGCCAGCAGCTTAACGGGGGGGGGACTTAGTCCCGCCGTGGGCAATGAGCAGTTCTTC
CDR3: CASSLTGGGLSPAVGNEQFF

D: NA
V: TRBV4-1
J: TRBJ1-6
size: NA
DNA: TGCGCCAGCAGCCAAGAATCTGTTGCGGATTCACCCCTCCACTTT
CDR3: CASSQESVADSPLHF

D: TRBD1
V: TRBV6-5
J: TRBJ2-1
size: NA
DNA: TGTGCCAGCAGTTATCCCGGGACAGCCTACAATGAGCAGTTCTTC
CDR3: CASSYPGTAYNEQFF

D: TRBD2
V: TRBV4-1
J: TRBJ2-3
size: NA
DNA: TGCGCCAGCAGCCAAGATACTAGCGGGGGGGAGAGAGATACGCAGTATTTT
CDR3: CASSQDTSGGERDTQYF

D: TRBD1
V: TRBV6-1
J: TRBJ1-2
size: NA
DNA: TGTGCCAGCAGTGGACTCCGGGACAGGGCAACTTATGGCTACACCTTC
CDR3: CASSGLRDRATYGYTF

D: NA
V: TRBV5-1
J: TRBJ2-1
size: NA
DNA: TGCGCCAGCAGCTTAACGCAGGGGGGCACGAATGAGCAGTTCTTC
CDR3: CASSLTQGGTNEQFF

D: TRBD2
V: TRBV19
J: TRBJ2-3
size: NA
DNA: TGTGCCAGTAGTACCCTTTCTAGCGGGCGCACAGATACGCAGTATTTT
CDR3: CASSTLSSGRTDTQYF

D: NA
V: TRBV18
J: TRBJ1-2
size: NA
DNA: TGTGCCAGCTCACCGATCAGGGAGGGTGGCTACACCTTC
CDR3: CASSPIREGGYTF

D: NA
V: TRBV30
J: TRBJ1-2
size: NA
DNA: TGTGCCACGCCCCCACTGACGGGGGGCTATGGCTACACCTTC
CDR3: CATPPLTGGYGYTF

D: NA
V: TRBV11-2
J: TRBJ2-5
size: NA
DNA: TGTGCCAGCGGCATTGGTGAGACCCAGTACTTC
CDR3: CASGIGETQYF

D: NA
V: TRBV27
J: TRBJ1-1
size: NA
DNA: TGTGCCAGCTCTCCGGGGGGCGGGGGGAAGACTGAAGCTTTCTTT
CDR3: CASSPGGGGKTEAFF

D: TRBD2
V: TRBV7-8
J: TRBJ2-7
size: NA
DNA: TGTGCCAGCAGCTTAATTATAGCGGGGACCCCCTACGAGCAGTACTTC
CDR3: CASSLIIAGTPYEQYF

D: NA
V: TRBV19
J: TRBJ1-1
size: few
DNA: TGTGCCAGTACCCTAGAAGGCACTGAAGCTTTCTTT
CDR3: CASTLEGTEAFF

D: TRBD1
V: TRBV29-1
J: TRBJ1-1
size: NA
DNA: TGCAGCGTTGGTGGTCACAGGGGGGGAATGAACACTGAAGCTTTCTTT
CDR3: CSVGGHRGGMNTEAFF

D: NA
V: TRBV7-9
J: TRBJ1-3
size: many
DNA: TGTGCCAGCAGCACACCTATGCAGGACTCTGGAAACACCATATATTTT
CDR3: CASSTPMQDSGNTIYF

D: TRBD1
V: TRBV6-5
J: TRBJ1-4
size: NA
DNA: TGTGCCAGCAGACCTACAGGGGGATTCGAAAAACTGTTTTTT
CDR3: CASRPTGGFEKLFF

D: NA
V: TRBV4-2
J: TRBJ1-3
size: NA
DNA: TGTGCCAGCAGCCCCTTACAGGCCCCAGGGGGAAACACCATATATTTT
CDR3: CASSPLQAPGGNTIYF